This T cell receptor beta chain was profiled in a study of T cells in Graves' hyperthyroidism and ophthalmopathy (dated by TCRdb to about 2019). About the investigation overall: Peripheral blood samples were taken at the time of initial diagnosis, prior to any treatment. The study also compared thyroid tissue and blood T-cell repertoires from 5 to 7 Graves' hyperthyroidism patients. The paper reports TCR Vbeta CDR3 sequencing of 140 or so peripheral blood samples: 40 to 45 ophthalmopathy, under 80 hyperthyroidism and approximately 17 progressor patients. A discovery cohort of roughly 100 patients, approximately 45 with Graves' ophthalmopathy and about 58 with stable Graves' hyperthyroidism, was used to find distinguishing TCR V-J signatures. Whether ophthalmopathy could be predicted prospectively was tested in an independent validation cohort made up of 18 to 20 hyperthyroidism patients plus 17 patients who later progressed to ophthalmopathy. After blood sampling, hyperthyroidism patients were treated with methimazole at a starting dose of 30 mg daily, and ophthalmopathy patients were treated with high-dose intravenous methylprednisolone. The roughly 100 discovery patients were randomly divided into training and test sets at a 7:3 ratio. Study-wide conclusions, independent of this receptor: Blood samples also contained most of the expanded thyroid clonotypes (frequency above 0.001), which suggests that blood repertoires may reflect thyroid immune responses. During validation, the model predicted progression to ophthalmopathy a median of approximately 6 months ahead of onset, with approximately 70% sensitivity and about 72% specificity. No statistical method was used to set the sample size in advance, and investigators knew the group allocation. A 13 V-J signature model separated ophthalmopathy from stable hyperthyroidism, with about 90% sensitivity and approximately 81% specificity in cross-validation and 80%/75% in testing.

The TCR beta CDR3 regions were amplified from RNA transcripts. For the first round of RT-PCR on the TCR CDR3, the HTBI primer set was used together with the Qiagen OneStep RT-PCR kit. Libraries were constructed in a second round of multiplex PCR, after which size selection and purification were carried out. The libraries were sequenced on an Illumina HiSeq2000 using paired-end 100 bp reads. Per the source publication's procedure: SOAPnuke was used to process the raw data, throwing out any read that contained adapters or uncalled bases, had a mean Phred below 15, or lacked an exact constant-primer or identifier match. COPE v1.2.5 was used to merge high-quality paired reads, and clonotypes were defined as unique nucleotide sequences. MiTCR v1.1 was used to align the clonotypes against IMGT TRBV, TRBD and TRBJ reference segments. The analysis was restricted to V-J combinations with a frequency above 0.0001, which together covered roughly 99% of the repertoires. The TCS score was defined as F50 (clonal expansion) divided by E x V (chaos), with BLOSUM62-based TCRdist calculated between CDR3 peptides within each V-J. Welch's t-statistics and random forest reduced just over 500 V-J features to roughly 13, which were used in a naive Bayes classifier (R e1071). TCRdb reran the public reads through fastp at Q25 and MiXCR, keeping productive beta chains. Every distinct CDR3 protein forms one entry, paired with its most common genes and DNA. Here the V and J calls rest on TCRdb's processing, not on the authors' analysis. The sample table contains some 700,000 distinct CDR3 sequences; only one count was recorded for 15% to 20% of them. In total, the top ten clones hold around 15% of the sample.

Of note for this clonotype: The specificity of this receptor is unknown. No base quality information exists; no much larger clone differs at one position.

CDR1 and CDR2 were assigned from the germline V gene (reference sequence) as DFQATT and SNEGSKA. V and J lose 0 bases and 0 bases, and a span of 6 bases separates them. Reading from cysteine to phenylalanine, the CDR3 counts 14 amino acids. The DNA shown is the 42-base CDR3, in frame from base 1. Graves' hyperthyroidism was defined as stable when no progression to ophthalmopathy occurred over 18 months of follow-up. Hyperthyroidism patients were newly diagnosed, with disease duration under 2 months, and aged 18 to 65 years. Exclusion was applied to patients with uncontrolled infections, other autoimmune diseases, pregnancy or lactation. Diagnoses relied on clinical symptoms, serum thyroxine and TRAb, thyroid ultrasound and orbital computed tomography. PBMCs were separated from approximately 10 ml of fresh peripheral blood using Ficoll-Paque density gradient centrifugation. Total RNA was extracted with Trizol reagent, and quality was checked on an Agilent 2100 Bioanalyzer.

The TCR sequence derives from a man in his fifties or sixties with Graves' hyperthyroidism. Here the chain combines TRBV20-1 and TRBJ2-1, with no confidently assigned D gene. Material: blood. The CDR3 corresponds to CSARETGSYNEQFF. The nucleotide sequence reads TGCAGTGCTAGAGAAACGGGCTCCTACAATGAGCAGTTCTTC.